The 9 T cell receptor beta chains below come from one sample, sequenced in a study of blood T cell repertoires in COVID-19 (dated by TCRdb to 2018 to 2021). Libraries came from the immunoSEQ multiplex PCR assay. TCRdb carries this immuneACCESS record with in-frame sequences only. Its versions omit some clonotypes, under half of them owing to an unresolved V gene in the studies checked, with the rest unexplained. Here the sample has 200,000 to 250,000 clones; about 88% occur a single time. The top ten hold roughly 10% of the sample. Sequenced: peripheral blood. Receptors were obtained from a woman aged 50 to 60 with COVID-19, enrolled during active disease.

The V and J genes are TRBV3-1 (or the pseudogene TRBV3-2) and TRBJ2-3, with 8 bases identical to TRBD2. CDR3 length: 14 amino acids. Germline CDR1 reads LGHDT; CDR2 reads YNNKEL (reference sequence). V shed 1 base, J shed 14 bases, and the junction held 11 bases outside the gene matches. The CDR3: CASSQGNGRGLGYF. As DNA, the CDR3 is TGTGCCAGCAGCCAAGGCAACGGGAGGGGCCTAGGGTATTTT.

The chain is built from TRBV5-1 and TRBJ2-2; TRBD2 matches 7 bases. From germline, CDR1 is SGHRS and CDR2 YFSETQ. This CDR3 spans 16 amino acids. Trimming cost V 0 bases and J 6 bases; bases outside gene matches: 8. CDR3 in amino acids: CASSLAGGMISGELFF. The CDR3 coding sequence is TGCGCCAGCAGCTTGGCCGGGGGGATGATATCCGGGGAGCTGTTTTTT.

The chain joins TRBV19 to TRBJ1-2; D may be TRBD1 (6 bases). The CDR3 covers 12 residues. Germline CDR1 reads LNHDA; CDR2 reads SQIVND (reference sequence). Trimming removed 6 bases at V and 6 bases at J, with 11 bases between. In DNA form, the CDR3 reads TGTGCCAGTAGCTGGACAGTAAATGGCTACACCTTC. It translates to CASSWTVNGYTF.

This rearrangement joins TRBV25-1 to TRBJ2-6, with a weak D call TRBD1 (6 bases). The V end lost 2 bases, the J end lost 0 bases, and 11 bases lay between the germline ends. CDR3 length: 17 amino acids. CDR1 and CDR2 (germline): MGHDK, SYGVNS. CDR3 protein: CASSEGGLGSGANVLTF. The CDR3 DNA follows: TGTGCCAGCAGTGAAGGGGGCTTGGGCTCTGGGGCCAACGTCCTGACTTTC.

V and J are TRBV7-2 and TRBJ2-7, with 11 bases matching TRBD2. Germline CDR1 and CDR2: SGHTA and FQGNSA. The CDR3 runs 15 residues. V gave up 2 bases and J gave up 3 bases; unmatched junction bases: 3. CDR3 amino acids: CASSLTSGGFYEQYF. The CDR3 bases are TGTGCCAGCAGCTTAACTAGCGGGGGTTTCTACGAGCAGTACTTC.

V gene TRBV28 combines with J gene TRBJ1-5; 10 bases fit TRBD1. Germline-derived CDR1 and CDR2 are MDHEN and SYDVKM. V gave up 1 base and J gave up 6 bases; unmatched junction bases: 21. The CDR3 has 21 residues. The CDR3 reads CASSLFKLTGGLASVTQPQHF. CDR3 DNA: TGTGCCAGCAGTTTATTCAAGTTGACAGGGGGCTTAGCTTCCGTAACTCAGCCCCAGCATTTT.

The chain joins TRBV11-2 to TRBJ1-5, with 11 bases matching TRBD1. Trimming removed 4 bases from V and 7 bases from J; junction bases left unmatched: 6. The CDR3 sequence is 15 residues long. Germline values: CDR1 SGHAT, CDR2 FQNNGV. The CDR3: CASSSGQGVGQPQHF. Here the CDR3 DNA reads TGTGCCAGCAGCTCGGGACAGGGGGTTGGGCAGCCCCAGCATTTT.

The CDR3 bases are TGTGCCAGCAGCATCAGGACAGGGAACACTGAAGCTTTCTTT. Translating it yields CASSIRTGNTEAFF. The chain links TRBV14 to TRBJ1-1; TRBD1 matches 7 bases. Germline-derived CDR1 and CDR2 are SGHDN and FVKESK. This CDR3 has 14 residues. Germline trimming cut 5 bases from V and 1 base from J; bases unmatched to any gene: 4.

This clone was observed a few times. V usage is TRBV7-3 and J usage is TRBJ1-1, with D possibly TRBD1 on 5 matching bases. This CDR3 spans 14 amino acids. Looked up from germline, CDR1 is SGHTA and CDR2 is FQGTGA. The germline V and J ends were trimmed by 5 bases and 8 bases, with 18 bases remaining between them. Here the CDR3 reads CASSAGLWGGEAFF. CDR3 sequence (DNA): TGTGCCAGCAGCGCGGGACTGTGGGGTGGAGAAGCTTTCTTT.